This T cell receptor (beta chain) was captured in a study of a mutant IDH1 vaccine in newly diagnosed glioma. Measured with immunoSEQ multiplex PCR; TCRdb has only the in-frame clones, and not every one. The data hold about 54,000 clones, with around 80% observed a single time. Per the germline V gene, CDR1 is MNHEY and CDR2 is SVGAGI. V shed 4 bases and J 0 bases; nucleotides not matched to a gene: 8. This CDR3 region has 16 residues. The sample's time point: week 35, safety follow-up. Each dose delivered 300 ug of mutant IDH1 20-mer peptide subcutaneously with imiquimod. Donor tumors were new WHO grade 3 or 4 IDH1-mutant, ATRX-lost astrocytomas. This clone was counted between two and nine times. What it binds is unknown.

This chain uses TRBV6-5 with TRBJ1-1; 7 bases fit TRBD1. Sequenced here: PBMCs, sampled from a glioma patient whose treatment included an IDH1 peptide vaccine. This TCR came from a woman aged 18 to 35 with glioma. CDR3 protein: CASSSYTGAMNTEAFF. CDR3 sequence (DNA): TGTGCCAGCAGTTCCTACACAGGGGCCATGAACACTGAAGCTTTCTTT.